The 22 T cell receptor beta chains presented below share a single source sample, sequenced in a study of graft-versus-host responses after intestinal transplantation. Their antigens are not known. Only in-frame clones appear in the TCRdb table, and some are missing; sequencing was by immunoSEQ multiplex PCR. The data show some 90,000 clones, 80% to 95% seen once. Sequences were derived from unstimulated CD8+ T cells sorted from spleen or lymph node cells, sampled before transplant. The receptors derive from a human donor who was the organ donor for an intestinal transplant.

This chain joins TRBV10-1 and TRBJ2-2; 9 bases agree with TRBD2. Germline V gene sequence: CDR1 WNHNN, CDR2 SYGVQD (reference sequence). Unmatched junction bases numbered 6, after V lost 0 bases and J lost 4 bases. The CDR3 extends over 17 amino acids. The CDR3 loop is CASSESTSGGPTGELFF. The CDR3 coding sequence is TGCGCCAGCAGTGAGTCTACGAGCGGGGGGCCCACCGGGGAGCTGTTTTTT.

This clone was counted a single time. The chain recombines TRBV5-1 with TRBJ2-3; possibly TRBD1 for D (5 bases). There are 12 residues in the CDR3. Trimming removed 4 bases at V and 9 bases at J, with 12 bases between. Germline V gene lookup returns CDR1 SGHRS and CDR2 YFSETQ. CDR3 loop: CASSAAGWTQYF. CDR3 bases: TGCGCCAGCAGCGCTGCAGGGTGGACGCAGTATTTT. The whole variable domain, remainder taken from reference TRBV5-1 and TRBJ2-3, is KAGVTQTPRYLIKTRGQQVTLSCSPISGHRSVSWYQQTPGQGLQFLFEYFSETQRNKGNFPGRFSGRQFSNSRSEMNVSTLELGDSALYLCASSAAGWTQYFGPGTRLTVL.

This chain joins TRBV19 and TRBJ1-5; D possibly corresponds to TRBD1 (6 bases). This CDR3 region has 15 residues. The V gene lost 5 bases and the J gene lost 3 bases, with 14 bases spanning the gap. Germline V gene sequence: CDR1 LNHDA, CDR2 SQIVND (reference sequence). CDR3 sequence reads: CASSPSAGVNQPQHF. CDR3 nucleotides: TGTGCCAGTAGTCCCTCGGCAGGGGTCAATCAGCCCCAGCATTTT.

This chain connects TRBV27 to TRBJ2-7; D is perhaps TRBD2 (5 bases). Trimming removed 1 base at V and 3 bases at J, with 13 bases between. The CDR3 has 15 residues. From germline, CDR1 is MNHEY and CDR2 SMNVEV (reference sequence). The CDR3 is CASSLFSGVGYEQYF. The CDR3 nucleotides read TGTGCCAGCAGTTTATTCTCCGGGGTCGGCTACGAGCAGTACTTC.

The rearrangement uses TRBV4-2 and TRBJ2-7, with 9 bases that match TRBD1. CDR1 and CDR2 from the germline V gene are LGHNA and YNFKEQ. The CDR3 runs to 14 residues. V lost 3 bases and J lost 3; bases outside the gene matches: 3. The CDR3 sequence is CASSQGGQGYEQYF. For the CDR3, the DNA is TGTGCCAGCAGCCAGGGGGGACAGGGCTACGAGCAGTACTTC.

The chain uses TRBV13 and TRBJ1-5; D not certain. V was pared by 5 bases and J by 1 base, with 15 bases between. The CDR3 has 16 amino acids. Per the germline V gene, CDR1 is PRHDT and CDR2 is FYEKMQ (reference sequence). The DNA of the CDR3 is TGTGCCAGCAGCCGGGGAATTTTGGCGAGCAATCAGCCCCAGCATTTT. Its protein is CASSRGILASNQPQHF.

The rearrangement links TRBV7-4 to TRBJ2-5; 9 nucleotides line up with TRBD1. The CDR3 length is 17 residues. Germline V CDR1 and CDR2: SGHVT, SQSDAQ. V dropped 5 bases and J dropped 5; count of bases not matched to a gene: 15. This CDR3 is CASSRRTWTGELETQYF. The CDR3 coding sequence is TGTGCCAGCAGCCGTCGGACTTGGACAGGGGAGTTGGAGACCCAGTACTTC.

V usage is TRBV19 and J usage is TRBJ2-1; no clear D. V was shortened by 8 bases and J by 9 bases, with 20 bases between the two germline ends. The germline gives CDR1 LNHDA, CDR2 SQIVND (reference sequence). The CDR3 is made up of 14 amino acids. This chain's CDR3 is CASSWSSGSFEQFF. The CDR3 nucleotides are TGTGCCAGTTCCTGGAGCAGTGGAAGCTTTGAGCAGTTCTTC. The complete variable domain, with remaining parts taken from reference TRBV19 and TRBJ2-1, reads DGGITQSPKYLFRKEGQNVTLSCEQNLNHDAMYWYRQDPGQGLRLIYYSQIVNDFQKGDIAEGYSVSREKKESFPLTVTSAQKNPTAFYLCASSWSSGSFEQFFGPGTRLTVL.

In this sample, this clone turned up once. V is TRBV19 and J is TRBJ2-7; 9 bases map to TRBD1. Germline V gene data show CDR1 as LNHDA and CDR2 as SQIVND (reference sequence). Unmatched junction bases numbered 15, after V lost 7 bases and J lost 2 bases. CDR3 size: 17 residues. Here the CDR3 DNA reads TGTGCCAGTACTCCGACTCCGGGACAGGGAGTCCCCTACGAGCAGTACTTC. The encoded protein is CASTPTPGQGVPYEQYF.

The genes are TRBV7-2 and TRBJ2-3, with TRBD2 matching 7 bases. CDR3 length: 16 residues. With 1 base clipped from V and 2 bases from J, the junction kept 6 bases outside the gene matches. Germline assignment: CDR1 SGHTA and CDR2 FQGNSA. The DNA of the CDR3 is TGTGCCAGCAGCTTAGGCCCGGGACTACCCACAGATACGCAGTATTTT. Protein: CASSLGPGLPTDTQYF.

The sample holds a few counts of this clone. The V call is TRBV6-6, the J call TRBJ1-5, with D perhaps TRBD1 (5 bases). Germline CDR1 and CDR2: MNHNY and SVGAGI (reference sequence). The V end was cut by 5 bases, the J end by 2 bases, with 13 bases between. This CDR3 spans 15 amino acids. The CDR3 is CASSPGGEGNQPQHF. CDR3 bases: TGTGCCAGCAGTCCCGGAGGGGAGGGCAATCAGCCCCAGCATTTT.

The chain joins TRBV7-2 to TRBJ1-1; TRBD1 might be the D (5 bases). Per the germline V gene, CDR1 is SGHTA and CDR2 is FQGNSA. The CDR3 runs to 15 residues. The V and J ends lost 1 base and 1 base respectively, with 10 bases between them. For the CDR3, the DNA is TGTGCCAGCAGCTTAGGGGGCCAGGCGAACACTGAAGCTTTCTTT. It encodes CASSLGGQANTEAFF.

This clone was detected once. The rearrangement joins TRBV9 to TRBJ2-7, with a weak D call TRBD1 (7 bases). The CDR3 has 15 residues. The V end was cut by 3 bases, the J end by 6 bases, with 19 bases between. CDR1 and CDR2 from the germline V gene are SGDLS and YYNGEE. DNA for the CDR3: TGTGCCAGCAGCGCCTCAGGGGGGCAAGGGAGCGAGCAGTACTTC. This codes for CASSASGGQGSEQYF.

J is TRBJ2-5 and V is TRBV28, with D maybe TRBD2 (6 bases). V was cut by 0 bases and J by 5 bases, with 10 bases left in between. Per germline, CDR1 MDHEN and CDR2 SYDVKM. This CDR3 has 14 residues. DNA of the CDR3: TGTGCCAGCAGTTTATGGGGGGAGGTGGAGACCCAGTACTTC. It yields the protein CASSLWGEVETQYF.

This clone has only one observation. The J gene is TRBJ2-1, the V gene TRBV7-9; 7 bases map to TRBD1. The V and J ends lost 5 bases and 1 base, in that order; junction bases with no gene match: 11. Germline CDR1 and CDR2: SEHNR and FQNEAQ (reference sequence). The CDR3 runs to 17 residues. DNA for the CDR3: TGTGCCAGCAGCCCAGTACCGGGACAGCCTTCCTACAATGAGCAGTTCTTC. Translating gives CASSPVPGQPSYNEQFF.

The genes are TRBV4-2 and TRBJ2-5, with D perhaps matching TRBD1 (5 bases). The V end lost 0 bases, the J end lost 4 bases, and 12 bases lay between the germline ends. Germline V gene sequence: CDR1 LGHNA, CDR2 YNFKEQ. This CDR3 comprises 15 residues. The CDR3 sequence is CASSQEISRVETQYF. As DNA, the CDR3 is TGTGCCAGCAGCCAAGAGATAAGCAGGGTAGAGACCCAGTACTTC.

The chain couples TRBV7-9 to TRBJ2-7; maybe TRBD2 (6 bases). The CDR3 runs 14 residues. CDR1 and CDR2 (germline): SEHNR, FQNEAQ (reference sequence). Trimming took off 10 bases at V and 1 base at J, with 17 bases between the two ends. DNA of the CDR3: TGTGCCATCCTCAGGGACGGAGGGTCCTACGAGCAGTACTTC. This gives the protein CAILRDGGSYEQYF.

The chain employs TRBV6-1 and TRBJ1-1; a possible D gene is TRBD1 (6 bases). CDR1 and CDR2 (germline): MNHNS, SASEGT. V was clipped by 2 bases and J by 6 bases, with 13 bases between them. CDR3 size: 14 residues. CDR3 in DNA: TGTGCCAGCAGTGAATTTAAGGGGGTACCTGAAGCTTTCTTT. This translates into CASSEFKGVPEAFF.

This clone has a single count. The chain is built from TRBV5-4 and TRBJ1-4, with D hard to call. Germline loops: CDR1 SGHNT, CDR2 YYREEE (reference sequence). V was cut by 2 bases and J by 4 bases, with 6 bases left in between. The CDR3 is 13 amino acids. In DNA form, the CDR3 reads TGTGCCAGCAGCTTTCGCGGTAATGAAAAACTGTTTTTT. Its protein product is CASSFRGNEKLFF.

This chain links TRBV7-2 with TRBJ2-7; D gene uncertain. The CDR3 is 15 amino acids. The V gene lost 5 bases and the J gene lost 7 bases, with 21 bases spanning the gap. In germline, CDR1 is SGHTA, CDR2 FQGNSA. Here the CDR3 reads CASSPPGRLGYEQYF. CDR3 DNA: TGTGCCAGCAGCCCTCCCGGCCGCCTAGGATATGAGCAGTACTTC. Using reference TRBV7-2 and TRBJ2-7 for the parts outside the CDR3, the full variable domain is GAGVSQSPSNKVTEKGKDVELRCDPISGHTALYWYRQSLGQGLEFLIYFQGNSAPDKSGLPSDRFSAERTGGSVSTLTIQRTQQEDSAVYLCASSPPGRLGYEQYFGPGTRLTVT.

This chain uses TRBV7-8 with TRBJ2-5, with D tentatively TRBD1 (6 bases). The closer fit of TRBJ2-7 to the DNA end suggests the J call may be wrong. CDR1 SGHVS and CDR2 FQNEAQ come from the germline V gene. The CDR3 has 13 residues. CDR3 in amino acids: CASSLTGNYEQYF. The CDR3 DNA reads as TGTGCCAGCAGCCTTACAGGGAACTACGAGCAGTACTTC.

A few counts support this clone. The chain recombines TRBV5-6 with TRBJ1-6; the D is unclear. Trimming pared 2 bases from V and 1 base from J, leaving 4 bases between. Per germline, CDR1 SGHDT and CDR2 YYEEEE. The CDR3 runs 14 residues. The CDR3, as DNA: TGTGCCAGCAGCTTTTATTCCTATAATTCACCCCTCCACTTT. It translates to CASSFYSYNSPLHF.